This TCR beta chain was obtained from a study of cytomegalovirus exposure and HLA in healthy donors. General study results and limits: Later analysis revealed greater clonal expansion in HLA-associated TCR beta chains than in equally common others. Prior analysis indicated that the majority of TCR beta V segments exhibited productivity approximately 87% or approximately 30% of the time. In presence/absence analyses, roughly uniform sequencing depth across donors was assumed.

The germline CDR1 and CDR2 sequences are LNHDA and SQIVND (reference sequence). The CDR3 loop spans 15 amino acids. V lost 0 bases, J lost 2 bases, and 0 bases stayed unmatched. This clone appeared a few times. What it binds is not known. Though nominally healthy at sampling, donors likely had unrecorded immune exposures. Amplification used 60 Vbeta primers and 13 Jbeta primers. The assay was immunoSEQ multiplex PCR, and TCRdb's table has in-frame clones only and misses some. The profile shows about 130,000 clones, 60% to 75% of them singletons. This chain joins TRBV19 and TRBJ2-7; TRBD1 aligns across 11 bases. The TCR sequence derives from a woman between 45 and 65 years old in good health and CMV-seropositive. The sequenced material came from PBMCs. CDR3 in DNA: TGTGCCAGTAGTATAGAGGACAGGGGGCCCTACGAGCAGTACTTC. Amino acids: CASSIEDRGPYEQYF. The variable domain in full, completed from reference TRBV19 and TRBJ2-7, reads DGGITQSPKYLFRKEGQNVTLSCEQNLNHDAMYWYRQDPGQGLRLIYYSQIVNDFQKGDIAEGYSVSREKKESFPLTVTSAQKNPTAFYLCASSIEDRGPYEQYFGPGTRLTVT.